This T cell receptor (beta chain) was identified during a study of T cell responses to AZD1222 COVID-19 vaccine. Whole-study results and caveats: Nearly half of spike-specific TCRs reportedly go after variant regions that carry no mutations.

Details on this clone: Its antigen is as yet unknown.

Here immunoSEQ multiplex PCR was the method, and the copy in TCRdb shows in-frame clones only, minus some. The sample has roughly 110,000 clones, around nine tenths seen once. The trim removed 3 bases at V and 6 bases at J, leaving 2 bases unmatched. The CDR3 has 14 amino acids. Germline CDR1 is SNHLY and CDR2 is FYNNEI. The starting material was peripheral blood, obtained on day 0 of AZD1222 vaccination. The TCR comes from an adult in good health. J is TRBJ2-3 and V is TRBV2; 11 nucleotides agree with TRBD2. The CDR3 loop reads CASSEASGRDTQYF. Here the CDR3 DNA reads TGTGCCAGCAGTGAGGCTAGCGGGAGGGATACGCAGTATTTT.